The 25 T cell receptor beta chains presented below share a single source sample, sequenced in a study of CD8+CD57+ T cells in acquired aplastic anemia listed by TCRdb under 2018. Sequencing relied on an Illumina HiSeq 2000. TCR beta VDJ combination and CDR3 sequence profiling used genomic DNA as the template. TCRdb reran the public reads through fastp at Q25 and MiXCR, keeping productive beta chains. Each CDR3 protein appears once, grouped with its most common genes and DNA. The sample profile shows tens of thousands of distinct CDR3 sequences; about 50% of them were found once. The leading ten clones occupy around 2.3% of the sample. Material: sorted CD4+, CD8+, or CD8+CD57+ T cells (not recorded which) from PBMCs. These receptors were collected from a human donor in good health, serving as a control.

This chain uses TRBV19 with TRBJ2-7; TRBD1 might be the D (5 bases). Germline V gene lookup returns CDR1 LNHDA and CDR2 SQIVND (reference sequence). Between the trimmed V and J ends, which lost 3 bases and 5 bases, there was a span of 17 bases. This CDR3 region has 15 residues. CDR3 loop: CASSISSGIGDEQYF. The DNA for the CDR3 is TGTGCCAGTAGTATTTCTTCAGGGATTGGCGACGAGCAGTACTTC.

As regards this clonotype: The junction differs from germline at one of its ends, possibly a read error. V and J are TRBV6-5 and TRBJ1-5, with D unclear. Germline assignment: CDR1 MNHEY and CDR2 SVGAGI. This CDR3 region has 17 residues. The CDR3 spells CAISYSPTGESSQPQHF. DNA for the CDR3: TGTGCCATCAGTTACTCGCCTACGGGAGAAAGCAGTCAGCCCCAGCATTTT.

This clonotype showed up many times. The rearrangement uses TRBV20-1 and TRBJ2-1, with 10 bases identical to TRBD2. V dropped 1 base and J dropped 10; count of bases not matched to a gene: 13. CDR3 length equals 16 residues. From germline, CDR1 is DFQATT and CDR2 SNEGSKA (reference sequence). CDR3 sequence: CSARASLAGVVLEQFF. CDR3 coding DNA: TGCAGTGCTAGAGCCTCTCTAGCGGGAGTCGTCCTGGAGCAGTTCTTC.

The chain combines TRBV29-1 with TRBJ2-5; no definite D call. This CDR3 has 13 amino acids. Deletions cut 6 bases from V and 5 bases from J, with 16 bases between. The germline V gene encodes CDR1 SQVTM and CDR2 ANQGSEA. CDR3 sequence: CSVVPASWETQYF. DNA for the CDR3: TGCAGCGTGGTCCCAGCGTCGTGGGAGACCCAGTACTTC.

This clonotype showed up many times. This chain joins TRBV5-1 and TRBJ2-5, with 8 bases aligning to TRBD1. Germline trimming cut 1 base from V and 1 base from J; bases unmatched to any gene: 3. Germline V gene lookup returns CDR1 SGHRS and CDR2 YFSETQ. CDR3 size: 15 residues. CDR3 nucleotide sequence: TGCGCCAGCAGCTTGACAGGGGGGATCCAAGAGACCCAGTACTTC. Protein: CASSLTGGIQETQYF.

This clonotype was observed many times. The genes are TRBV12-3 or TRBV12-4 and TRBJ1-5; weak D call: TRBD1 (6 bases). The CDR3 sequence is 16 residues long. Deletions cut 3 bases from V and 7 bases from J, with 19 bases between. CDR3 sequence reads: CASSLRKGKGGQPQHF. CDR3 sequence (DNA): TGTGCCAGCAGTTTGAGAAAGGGGAAAGGGGGACAGCCCCAGCATTTT.

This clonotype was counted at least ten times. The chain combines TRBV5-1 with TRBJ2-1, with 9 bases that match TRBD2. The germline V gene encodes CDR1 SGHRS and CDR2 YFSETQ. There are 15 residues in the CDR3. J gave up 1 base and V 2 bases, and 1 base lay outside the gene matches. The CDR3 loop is CASSFSGSSYNEQFF. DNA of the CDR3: TGCGCCAGCAGCTTTAGCGGGAGTTCCTACAATGAGCAGTTCTTC.

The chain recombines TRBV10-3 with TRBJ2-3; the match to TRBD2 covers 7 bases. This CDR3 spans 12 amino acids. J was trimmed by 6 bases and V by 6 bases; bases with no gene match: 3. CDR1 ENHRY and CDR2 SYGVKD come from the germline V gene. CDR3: CAISRAGDTQYF. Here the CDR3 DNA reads TGTGCCATCAGCCGAGCGGGGGATACGCAGTATTTT.

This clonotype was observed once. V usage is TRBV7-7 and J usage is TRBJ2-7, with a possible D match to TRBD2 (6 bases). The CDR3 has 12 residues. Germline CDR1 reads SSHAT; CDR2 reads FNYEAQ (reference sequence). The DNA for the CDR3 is TGTGCTAGCGGAGGGAGCTCCTACGAGCAGTACTTC. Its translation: CASGGSSYEQYF.

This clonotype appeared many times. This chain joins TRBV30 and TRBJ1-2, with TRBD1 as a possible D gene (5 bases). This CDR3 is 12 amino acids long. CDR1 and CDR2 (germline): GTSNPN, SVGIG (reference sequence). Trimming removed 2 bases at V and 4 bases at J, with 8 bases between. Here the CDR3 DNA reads TGTGCCTGGAGTAAGGACATCTATGGCTACACCTTC. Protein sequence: CAWSKDIYGYTF.

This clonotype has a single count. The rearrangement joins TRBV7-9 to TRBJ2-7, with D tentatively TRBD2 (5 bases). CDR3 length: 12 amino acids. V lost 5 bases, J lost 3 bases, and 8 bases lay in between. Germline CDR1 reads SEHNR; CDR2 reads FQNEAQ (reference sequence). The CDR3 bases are TGTGCCAGCAGCCCTAGCCACTACGAGCAGTACGTC. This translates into CASSPSHYEQYV.

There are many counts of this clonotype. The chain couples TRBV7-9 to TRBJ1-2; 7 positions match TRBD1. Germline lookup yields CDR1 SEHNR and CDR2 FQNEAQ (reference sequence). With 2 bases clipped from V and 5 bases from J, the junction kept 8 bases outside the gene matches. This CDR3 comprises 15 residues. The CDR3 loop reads CASSLSTGVGYGYTF. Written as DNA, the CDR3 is TGTGCCAGCAGCTTATCTACAGGGGTTGGGTATGGCTACACCTTC.

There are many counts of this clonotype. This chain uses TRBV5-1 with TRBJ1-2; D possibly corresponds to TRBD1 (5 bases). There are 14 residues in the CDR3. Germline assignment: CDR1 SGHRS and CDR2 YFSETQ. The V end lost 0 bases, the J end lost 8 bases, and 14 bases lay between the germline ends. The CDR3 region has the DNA TGCGCCAGCAGCTTGGGAGGGACGGCCACAGGCTACACCTTC. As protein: CASSLGGTATGYTF.

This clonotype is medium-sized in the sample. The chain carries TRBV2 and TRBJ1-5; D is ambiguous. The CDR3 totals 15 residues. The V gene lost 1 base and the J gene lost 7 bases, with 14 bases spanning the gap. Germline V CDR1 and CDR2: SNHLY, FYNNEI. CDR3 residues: CASSEGRGLGQPQHF. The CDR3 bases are TGTGCCAGCAGTGAAGGGAGAGGGTTAGGACAGCCCCAGCATTTT.

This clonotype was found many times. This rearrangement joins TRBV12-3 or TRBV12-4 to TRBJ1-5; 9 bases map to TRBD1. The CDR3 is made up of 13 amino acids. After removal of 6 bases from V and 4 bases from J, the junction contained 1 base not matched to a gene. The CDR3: CASSGTGNQPQHF. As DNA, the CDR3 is TGTGCCAGCAGCGGGACAGGGAATCAGCCCCAGCATTTT.

CDR3 residues: CASSQTWTGGESPLHF. The CDR3 DNA is TGTGCCAGCAGCCAAACTTGGACAGGGGGGGAATCACCCCTCCACTTT. The rearrangement joins TRBV4-2 to TRBJ1-6; 10 bases line up with TRBD1. Unmatched junction bases numbered 8, after V lost 2 bases and J lost 10 bases. The CDR3 spans 16 residues. Germline CDR1 is LGHNA and CDR2 is YNFKEQ.

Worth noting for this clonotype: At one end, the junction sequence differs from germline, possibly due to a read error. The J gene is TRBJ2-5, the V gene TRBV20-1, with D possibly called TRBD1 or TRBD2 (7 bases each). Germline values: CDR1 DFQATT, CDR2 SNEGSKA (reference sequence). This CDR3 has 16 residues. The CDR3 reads CSARESGTVWGETQYF. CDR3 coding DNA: TGCAGTGCTAGAGAGAGCGGGACAGTTTGGGGAGAGACTCAGTACTTC.

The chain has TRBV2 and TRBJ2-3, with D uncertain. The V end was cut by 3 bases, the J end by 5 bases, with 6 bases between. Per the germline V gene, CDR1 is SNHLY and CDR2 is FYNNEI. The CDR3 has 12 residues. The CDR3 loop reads CASSEYGDTQYF. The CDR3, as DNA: TGTGCCAGCAGTGAGTACGGAGATACGCAGTATTTT.

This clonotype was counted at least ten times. DNA of the CDR3: TGTGCCAGCAGCTTAGTATTGACACCCCAAGAGACCCAGTACTTC. As protein: CASSLVLTPQETQYF. The chain joins TRBV11-2 to TRBJ2-5; D remains unclear. Germline V CDR1 and CDR2: SGHAT, FQNNGV. V was shortened by 1 base and J by 1 base, with 10 bases between the two germline ends. This CDR3 contains 15 residues.

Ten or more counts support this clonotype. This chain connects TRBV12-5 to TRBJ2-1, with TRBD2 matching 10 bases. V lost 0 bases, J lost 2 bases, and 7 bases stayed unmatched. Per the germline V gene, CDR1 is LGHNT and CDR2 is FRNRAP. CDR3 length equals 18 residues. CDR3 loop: CASGLVTAGGPTYNEQFF. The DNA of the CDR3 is TGTGCTAGTGGTTTGGTTACAGCGGGAGGGCCGACCTACAATGAGCAGTTCTTC.

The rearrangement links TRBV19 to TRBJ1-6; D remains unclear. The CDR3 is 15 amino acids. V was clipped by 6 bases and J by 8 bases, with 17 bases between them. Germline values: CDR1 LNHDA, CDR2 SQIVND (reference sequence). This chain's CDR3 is CASSPGSQRDSPLHF. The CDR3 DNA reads TGTGCCAGTAGCCCGGGGTCCCAGAGAGATTCACCCCTCCACTTT. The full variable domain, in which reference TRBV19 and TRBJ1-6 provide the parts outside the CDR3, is DGGITQSPKYLFRKEGQNVTLSCEQNLNHDAMYWYRQDPGQGLRLIYYSQIVNDFQKGDIAEGYSVSREKKESFPLTVTSAQKNPTAFYLCASSPGSQRDSPLHFGNGTRLTVT.

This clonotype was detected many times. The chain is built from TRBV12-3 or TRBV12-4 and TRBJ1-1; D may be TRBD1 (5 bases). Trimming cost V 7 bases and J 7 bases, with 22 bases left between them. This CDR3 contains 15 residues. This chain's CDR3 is CASIRGLEVYLEAFF. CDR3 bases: TGTGCCAGCATCCGGGGGTTAGAGGTTTATCTTGAAGCTTTCTTT.

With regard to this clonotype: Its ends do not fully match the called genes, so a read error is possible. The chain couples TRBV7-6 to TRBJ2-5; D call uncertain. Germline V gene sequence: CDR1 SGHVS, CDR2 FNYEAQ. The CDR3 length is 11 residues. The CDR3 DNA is TGTGCCAGCAACTTAGGCGAGACCCAGTACTTC. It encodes CASNLGETQYF. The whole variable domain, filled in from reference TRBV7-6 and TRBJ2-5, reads GAGVSQSPRYKVTKRGQDVALRCDPISGHVSLYWYRQALGQGPEFLTYFNYEAQQDKSGLPNDRFSAERPEGSISTLTIQRTEQRDSAMYRCASNLGETQYFGPGTRLLVL.

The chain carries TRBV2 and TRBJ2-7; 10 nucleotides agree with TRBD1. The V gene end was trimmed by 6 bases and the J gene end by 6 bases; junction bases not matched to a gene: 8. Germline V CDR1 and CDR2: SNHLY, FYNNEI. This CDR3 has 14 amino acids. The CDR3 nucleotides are TGTGCCAGCAGGACCGGGACAGGGGATTTCGAGCAGTACTTC. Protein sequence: CASRTGTGDFEQYF.

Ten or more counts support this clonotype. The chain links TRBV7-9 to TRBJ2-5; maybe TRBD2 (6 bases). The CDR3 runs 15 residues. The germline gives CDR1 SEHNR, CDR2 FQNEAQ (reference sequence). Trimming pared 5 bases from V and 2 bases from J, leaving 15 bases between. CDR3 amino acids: CASSVLLAGQETQYF. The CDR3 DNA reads TGTGCCAGCAGCGTATTGTTGGCGGGACAAGAGACCCAGTACTTC.